Below, 27 T cell receptor beta chains from the same sample are listed, as sequenced in a study of cytomegalovirus exposure and HLA in healthy donors. Primers: 60 Vbeta forward and 13 Jbeta reverse. Assay: immunoSEQ multiplex PCR; the TCRdb copy retains only in-frame clones and omits some. Across about 210,000 clones, the top ten clones capture about 1% of the sample. The sequencing input was PBMCs. The receptor set was obtained from a woman aged 25 to 45 in good health and CMV-seropositive.

The DNA for the CDR3 is TGTGCCAGCAGCGACCAGGGGGTGAACACCGGGGAGCTGTTTTTT. It yields the protein CASSDQGVNTGELFF. The chain carries TRBV9 and TRBJ2-2, with 7 bases matching TRBD1. CDR1 and CDR2 from the germline V gene are SGDLS and YYNGEE. Germline trimming cut 3 bases from V and 1 base from J; bases unmatched to any gene: 3. The CDR3 length is 15 residues.

The chain couples TRBV7-9 to TRBJ2-5; 10 nucleotides align to TRBD2. The germline gives CDR1 SEHNR, CDR2 FQNEAQ (reference sequence). The CDR3 totals 17 residues. Unmatched junction bases numbered 11, after V lost 5 bases and J lost 2 bases. CDR3 nucleotide sequence: TGTGCCAGCAGCGAGATGACTAGCGGGCCTTATCAAGAGACCCAGTACTTC. Translated, it gives CASSEMTSGPYQETQYF.

V usage is TRBV10-3 and J usage is TRBJ2-7; 7 nucleotides line up with TRBD2. The length of the CDR3 is 14 residues. The J segment lost 2 bases and the V segment lost 6 bases, leaving 7 bases of the junction unmatched. The germline V gene has CDR1 ENHRY and CDR2 SYGVKD. CDR3 region: CAISQLAATYEQYF. The CDR3 DNA reads TGTGCCATCAGCCAGCTAGCGGCGACCTACGAGCAGTACTTC.

The chain is built from TRBV19 and TRBJ1-4; 7 bases fit TRBD1. The CDR3 length is 18 residues. J was trimmed by 2 bases and V by 7 bases; bases with no gene match: 16. The germline gives CDR1 LNHDA, CDR2 SQIVND (reference sequence). The CDR3 sequence is CASTETGIFLVTNEKLFF. In DNA form, the CDR3 reads TGTGCCAGTACCGAGACAGGGATTTTTTTGGTGACTAATGAAAAACTGTTTTTT.

The chain uses TRBV9 and TRBJ1-2, with D maybe TRBD1 (5 bases). The V gene lost 2 bases and the J gene lost 1 base, with 15 bases spanning the gap. Germline V gene data show CDR1 as SGDLS and CDR2 as YYNGEE. This CDR3 comprises 16 residues. As DNA, the CDR3 is TGTGCCAGCAGCGTCTTATCAGGGAACCTTAACTATGGCTACACCTTC. Amino acid sequence: CASSVLSGNLNYGYTF.

This chain uses TRBV2 with TRBJ2-1, with D perhaps matching TRBD2 (6 bases). The CDR3 extends over 13 amino acids. Per the germline V gene, CDR1 is SNHLY and CDR2 is FYNNEI. Between the trimmed V and J ends, which lost 6 bases and 6 bases, there was a span of 12 bases. Here the CDR3 DNA reads TGTGCCAGCAGGGGCCCCGGGGGCAATGAGCAGTTCTTC. Its translation is CASRGPGGNEQFF.

This chain connects TRBV15 to TRBJ2-5, with 10 nucleotides matching TRBD2. CDR3 size: 15 residues. The germline CDR1 and CDR2 sequences are LNHNV and YYDKDF (reference sequence). V was pared by 3 bases and J by 5 bases, with 6 bases of the junction left unmatched. The CDR3 spells CATSRTSGWRETQYF. The CDR3, as DNA: TGTGCCACCAGCAGGACTAGCGGGTGGCGGGAGACCCAGTACTTC.

The chain carries TRBV5-4 and TRBJ2-1; the match to TRBD2 covers 10 bases. Germline lookup yields CDR1 SGHNT and CDR2 YYREEE (reference sequence). This CDR3 has 14 residues. V was clipped by 4 bases and J by 5 bases; unmatched bases: 3. Here the CDR3 reads CASSPTSGDNEQFF. The CDR3 nucleotides are TGTGCCAGCAGCCCAACTAGCGGGGACAATGAGCAGTTCTTC.

The rearrangement links TRBV4-1 to TRBJ2-2; D ambiguous. Trimming removed 0 bases at V and 6 bases at J, with 8 bases between. Per the germline V gene, CDR1 is MGHRA and CDR2 is YSYEKL. This CDR3 region has 14 residues. CDR3 region: CASSQDRSPGELFF. CDR3 coding DNA: TGCGCCAGCAGCCAAGATCGGAGTCCCGGGGAGCTGTTTTTT.

This chain uses TRBV5-4 with TRBJ2-5; weak D call: TRBD2 (6 bases). The germline V gene has CDR1 SGHNT and CDR2 YYREEE (reference sequence). V lost 1 base to trimming and J lost 5 bases, with 18 bases between them. The CDR3 covers 16 residues. CDR3 DNA sequence: TGTGCCAGCAGCTTGCCGTTGTCGGGGGTGCGGGAGACCCAGTACTTC. Its protein is CASSLPLSGVRETQYF.

With regard to this clone: Relative to the germline gene, one junction end is altered; a read error may explain this. The rearrangement joins TRBV4-1 to TRBJ2-7; TRBD2 matches 7 bases. The CDR3 sequence is 15 residues long. Germline CDR1 reads MGHRA; CDR2 reads YSYEKL. For the CDR3, the DNA is TGCGCCAGCAGCCAAGCCCTAGCGGACTCCTACGGGCAGTACTTC. This codes for CASSQALADSYGQYF.

This chain uses TRBV30 with TRBJ2-5; D may be TRBD1 (5 bases). Trimming took off 0 bases at V and 7 bases at J, with 12 bases between the two ends. Germline CDR1 reads GTSNPN; CDR2 reads SVGIG (reference sequence). The CDR3 totals 13 residues. Here the CDR3 reads CAWSVWGRGTQYF. The CDR3 nucleotides read TGTGCCTGGAGTGTTTGGGGCCGAGGGACCCAGTACTTC. The full variable domain, its missing parts supplied by reference TRBV30 and TRBJ2-5, is SQTIHQWPATLVQPVGSPLSLECTVEGTSNPNLYWYRQAAGRGLQLLFYSVGIGQISSEVPQNLSASRPQDRQFILSSKKLLLSDSGFYLCAWSVWGRGTQYFGPGTRLLVL.

This chain links TRBV5-4 with TRBJ2-5; possible D gene TRBD1, 5 bases. Germline V gene lookup returns CDR1 SGHNT and CDR2 YYREEE (reference sequence). The CDR3 is made up of 13 amino acids. V was cut by 4 bases and J by 2 bases, with 9 bases left in between. In DNA form, the CDR3 reads TGTGCCAGCAGCGGAACAGGACAAGAGACCCAGTACTTC. Translated: CASSGTGQETQYF.

This chain uses TRBV27 with TRBJ2-7; D not certain. The CDR3 length is 13 residues. Germline V gives CDR1 MNHEY, CDR2 SMNVEV (reference sequence). V was trimmed by 3 bases and J by 0 bases, leaving 6 bases between them. CDR3 residues: CASSLQVSYEQYF. The CDR3 nucleotides are TGTGCCAGCAGTTTGCAGGTCTCCTACGAGCAGTACTTC.

This chain connects TRBV27 to TRBJ2-3; D perhaps matches TRBD1 (6 bases). V lost 6 bases to trimming and J lost 0 bases, with 13 bases between them. This CDR3 has 15 amino acids. CDR1 MNHEY and CDR2 SMNVEV come from the germline V gene (reference sequence). The CDR3 here is CASRDRPTSTDTQYF. The DNA for the CDR3 is TGTGCCAGCAGAGACAGGCCCACAAGCACAGATACGCAGTATTTT.

The V and J genes are TRBV9 and TRBJ1-3, with D possibly TRBD1 on 5 matching bases. Trimming shortened V by 4 bases and J by 0 bases, and 8 bases separated the two germline ends. Germline-derived CDR1 and CDR2 are SGDLS and YYNGEE. The length of the CDR3 is 14 residues. For the CDR3, the DNA is TGTGCCAGCAGCACCCAGGGCTCTGGAAACACCATATATTTT. This gives the protein CASSTQGSGNTIYF. The whole variable domain, filled in from reference TRBV9 and TRBJ1-3, reads DSGVTQTPKHLITATGQRVTLRCSPRSGDLSVYWYQQSLDQGLQFLIQYYNGEERAKGNILERFSAQQFPDLHSELNLSSLELGDSALYFCASSTQGSGNTIYFGEGSWLTVV.

The V and J genes are TRBV2 and TRBJ1-5; D is ambiguous. The CDR3 contains 12 residues. Germline V gives CDR1 SNHLY, CDR2 FYNNEI. The V gene lost 5 bases and the J gene lost 9 bases, with 11 bases spanning the gap. The CDR3 nucleotides are TGTGCCAGCAGTCTGGCAGGCCGGCCCCAGCATTTT. Translated, it gives CASSLAGRPQHF.

The J gene is TRBJ2-7, the V gene TRBV13, with D possibly being TRBD2 (7 bases). The ends were cut back, 5 bases at V and 4 bases at J, with 24 bases in the middle. CDR1 is PRHDT, CDR2 FYEKMQ, per germline (reference sequence). The CDR3 loop spans 17 amino acids. This chain's CDR3 is CASSHRASGGEIYEQYF. CDR3 nucleotides: TGTGCCAGCAGCCACCGAGCGTCGGGGGGCGAGATATACGAGCAGTACTTC.

The chain joins TRBV5-4 to TRBJ2-5, with D perhaps TRBD1 (5 bases). This CDR3 is built from 15 residues. The germline V gene has CDR1 SGHNT and CDR2 YYREEE (reference sequence). Trimming left V 4 bases short and J 2 bases short, with 15 bases between. The CDR3 coding sequence is TGTGCCAGCAGCATACGGACACTACCGCAAGAGACCCAGTACTTC. Its protein is CASSIRTLPQETQYF.

CDR3 DNA sequence: TGTGCCAGCAGCCAAGATAGGCTAGGTAGGCAGTTCTTC. It yields the protein CASSQDRLGRQFF. This chain joins TRBV14 and TRBJ2-1; D gene ambiguous. The CDR3 spans 13 residues. Germline loops: CDR1 SGHDN, CDR2 FVKESK. V was pared by 0 bases and J by 12 bases, with 12 bases between.

V gene TRBV10-3 combines with J gene TRBJ1-2, with 7 bases lining up with TRBD1. The CDR3 is 14 residues long. Unmatched junction bases numbered 0, after V lost 1 base and J lost 1 base. Looked up from germline, CDR1 is ENHRY and CDR2 is SYGVKD. DNA of the CDR3: TGTGCCATCAGTGAGTGGGACAGTAACTATGGCTACACCTTC. Protein sequence: CAISEWDSNYGYTF.

The CDR3 is CASSQVGRYTEAFF. The CDR3 DNA reads as TGTGCCAGCAGCCAAGTGGGGAGGTACACTGAAGCTTTCTTT. The chain combines TRBV14 with TRBJ1-1; no clear D. This CDR3 region has 14 residues. Germline CDR1 SGHDN, CDR2 FVKESK. The V gene lost 1 base and the J gene lost 3 bases, with 9 bases spanning the gap.

The CDR3 here is CASSLGDSRTTYEQYF. For the CDR3, the DNA is TGTGCCAGCAGCTTAGGCGACAGTAGAACGACCTACGAGCAGTACTTC. The gene calls are TRBV11-2 and TRBJ2-7; tentatively, D is TRBD1 (5 bases). Germline CDR1 SGHAT, CDR2 FQNNGV. Trimming shortened V by 1 base and J by 2 bases, and 15 bases separated the two germline ends. The CDR3 spans 16 residues.

The V gene is TRBV13, the J gene TRBJ1-4; 11 nucleotides align to TRBD1. V was pared by 5 bases and J by 5 bases, with 7 bases of the junction left unmatched. Germline loops: CDR1 PRHDT, CDR2 FYEKMQ (reference sequence). This CDR3 region has 16 residues. CDR3 bases: TGTGCCAGCAGCAGCCAAGGACAGGGGGCAAATGAAAAACTGTTTTTT. Amino acids: CASSSQGQGANEKLFF.

This chain connects TRBV5-1 to TRBJ1-6, with D perhaps matching TRBD1 (5 bases). Trimming took off 2 bases at V and 6 bases at J, with 12 bases between the two ends. Germline loops: CDR1 SGHRS, CDR2 YFSETQ. The length of the CDR3 is 15 residues. The CDR3 DNA reads TGCGCCAGCAGCTTTGATGGGGCCTTTAATTCACCCCTCCACTTT. The encoded protein is CASSFDGAFNSPLHF.

The chain is built from TRBV6-5 and TRBJ2-5; 7 bases agree with TRBD1. Germline CDR1 reads MNHEY; CDR2 reads SVGAGI. The CDR3 is made up of 16 amino acids. V shed 0 bases, J shed 4 bases, and the junction held 8 bases outside the gene matches. The CDR3 region is CASSYSRPGGGETQYF. CDR3 coding DNA: TGTGCCAGCAGTTACTCGAGGCCAGGGGGTGGAGAGACCCAGTACTTC.

The chain combines TRBV7-7 with TRBJ2-2, with D perhaps TRBD2 (5 bases). This CDR3 has 14 amino acids. Trimming shortened V by 5 bases and J by 3 bases, and 10 bases separated the two germline ends. Looked up from germline, CDR1 is SSHAT and CDR2 is FNYEAQ (reference sequence). The CDR3 region has the DNA TGTGCCAGCAGCCCCGGACTCTACACCGGGGAGCTGTTTTTT. Translated, it gives CASSPGLYTGELFF. The complete variable domain, with remaining parts taken from reference TRBV7-7 and TRBJ2-2, reads GAGVSQSPRYKVTKRGQDVTLRCDPISSHATLYWYQQALGQGPEFLTYFNYEAQPDKSGLPSDRFSAERPEGSISTLTIQRTEQRDSAMYRCASSPGLYTGELFFGEGSRLTVL.